Reported below is one T cell receptor (beta chain). The CDR3 runs to 15 residues. CDR1 and CDR2 (germline): MNHEY, SMNVEV (reference sequence). After removal of 5 bases from V and 0 bases from J, the junction contained 7 bases not matched to a gene. This specimen belongs to a study of PD-1 blockade in mismatch repair-deficient tumors. Here immunoSEQ multiplex PCR was the method, and the copy in TCRdb shows in-frame clones only, minus some. Found here are approximately 50,000 clones, around 80% of them singletons; the top ten hold around 3.4%. This receptor was identified in an adult with mismatch repair-deficient cancer. The chain uses TRBV27 and TRBJ2-7; 7 bases align to TRBD1. The source material was peripheral blood, sampled 4 weeks after starting pembrolizumab. CDR3 DNA sequence: TGTGCCAGCAGTGGGTTCGGGGACAGCTCCTACGAGCAGTACTTC. This codes for CASSGFGDSSYEQYF.